This T cell receptor (beta chain) appears in the sequencing data of a study of T cell repertoires in cytomegalovirus infection. Overall study findings and caveats: It was HLA-C-restricted CMV-specific TCR beta clonotypes that dominated the response ex vivo.

V lost 1 base and J lost 2, with 5 bases in between. This CDR3 has 13 residues. In germline, CDR1 is MNHEY, CDR2 SMNVEV (reference sequence). Details on this clonotype: Antigen unknown.

TCRdb analysed the reads with MiXCR anew, one entry per CDR3 protein. This table holds about 770,000 distinct CDR3 sequences, roughly 29% found once. The chain carries TRBV27 and TRBJ1-1; D is unclear. This receptor was obtained from a human donor in good health (CMV status not recorded). Some clones in this sample may be carry-over from other donors' samples. The sequencing here drew on cultured CD8+ T cells from PBMCs, taken from culture after CMV antigen stimulation. DNA of the CDR3: TGTGCCAGCAGTTTATGGTACAACACTGAAGCTTTCTTT. This codes for CASSLWYNTEAFF.